This T cell receptor (beta chain) was retrieved from a study of PD-1 blockade in classical Hodgkin lymphoma. Points from the study as a whole: Among the patients, those starting nivolumab under 1 year after ASCT were excluded. A significant rise in TCR diversity by C4D1 was seen for CD4+ but not CD8+ cells.

The CDR3 has 14 residues. Germline CDR1 reads SGHKS; CDR2 reads YYEKEE (reference sequence). V lost 3 bases to trimming and J lost 1 base, with 10 bases between them. Only in-frame clones appear in the TCRdb table, and some are missing; sequencing was by immunoSEQ multiplex PCR. Of nearly 20,000 clones in the sample, 70% to 85% were seen once. Time point reported: cycle 4 day 1 (C4D1), after six to seven weeks of nivolumab. Every patient relapsed after autologous stem cell transplantation, and brentuximab vedotin exposure varied. A note on this clone: Its antigen is still unknown.

The chain links TRBV5-5 to TRBJ2-5, with D unresolved. This TCR came from a human donor with classical Hodgkin lymphoma. The sample here was peripheral blood mononuclear cells (PBMCs), taken before the fourth cycle of nivolumab. The DNA for the CDR3 is TGTGCCAGCAGCTCGGAGACTCTCCAAGAGACCCAGTACTTC. As protein: CASSSETLQETQYF.